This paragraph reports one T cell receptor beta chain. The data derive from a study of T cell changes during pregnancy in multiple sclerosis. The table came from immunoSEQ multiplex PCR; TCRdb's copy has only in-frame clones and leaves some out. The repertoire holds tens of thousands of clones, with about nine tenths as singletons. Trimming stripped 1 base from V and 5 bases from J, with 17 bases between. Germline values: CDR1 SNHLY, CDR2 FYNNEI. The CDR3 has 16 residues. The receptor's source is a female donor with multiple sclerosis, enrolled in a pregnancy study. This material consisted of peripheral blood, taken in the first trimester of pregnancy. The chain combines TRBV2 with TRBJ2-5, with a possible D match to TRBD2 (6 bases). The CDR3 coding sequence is TGTGCCAGCAGTGAAGGGGCGGGGAGATATGGGGAGACCCAGTACTTC. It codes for CASSEGAGRYGETQYF.